This T cell receptor (beta chain) stems from a study of shared clonotypes between healthy human individuals. Across the whole study: Three CD4 naive, three CD4 memory, two CD8 naive and one CD8 memory plate were used per donor.

As for this clone: Antigen specificity is unknown.

The naive CD8 fraction comprised CD45RO-negative cells positively selected for CCR7 and excluded terminally differentiated effector memory CD45RA+ cells. Study-wide results and limits: Collection of samples was limited to blood; tissue repertoires likely differ. An anticipated effect of sequencing depth on clonotype sharing among donors was recognized.

Sequenced by immunoSEQ multiplex PCR; TCRdb stores in-frame clones only, minus some. The sample comprises some 2 million clones, over 85% of which are singletons, and 1.2% rests with the top ten. The origin of this receptor is a man between 18 and 29 years old in good health. Input material: naive CD8+ T cells sorted from blood.

The CDR3 here is CASSQDRQGVYNEQFF. CDR3 coding DNA: TGTGCCAGCAGCCAAGATCGGCAGGGGGTCTACAATGAGCAGTTCTTC. This chain links TRBV14 with TRBJ2-1, with 7 bases lining up with TRBD1. Trimming removed 0 bases from V and 3 bases from J; junction bases left unmatched: 5. The CDR3 has 16 amino acids. Germline V CDR1 and CDR2: SGHDN, FVKESK.